This T cell receptor (beta chain) was profiled in a study of blood T cells in healthy people across ages. The V and J ends lost 5 bases and 7 bases respectively, with 12 bases between them. CDR3 length equals 13 residues. Healthy Caucasians from Russia aged about 6 to 90 served as donors. Peripheral blood samples of about 10 milliliters were drawn from each donor. PCR was performed a second time for about 7 to 11 cycles using a sample-barcoded 5' primer and a J-beta primer mix. Each CDR3 protein is one row after TCRdb ran MiXCR on the 5' RACE reads. The sample records 550,000 to 750,000 distinct CDR3 sequences, 20% to 25% being singletons. This clonotype showed up just once.

This chain links TRBV12-3 or TRBV12-4 with TRBJ1-5, with D possibly being TRBD1 (6 bases). The sequence was obtained from a man in his 70s in good health. Material: blood. This chain's CDR3 is CASSQGRRQPQHF. The DNA of the CDR3 is TGTGCCAGCAGTCAGGGGAGAAGGCAGCCCCAGCATTTT.